This T cell receptor (beta chain) was identified during a study of CD8 T cells in Susac syndrome. As for this clonotype: What it binds is not known.

CDR1 is SNHLY and CDR2 is FYNNEI in the germline V gene. CDR3 length: 14 residues. Trimming removed 5 bases from V and 1 base from J, with 11 bases in between. RNA in amounts of about 0.5 to 1 ug was reverse transcribed with random hexamers. Amplification of the TCR beta CDR3 was carried out by immunoSEQ multiplex PCR, which spanned a total of 54 Vbeta and 13 Jbeta segments. TCRdb reprocessed the immunoSEQ multiplex PCR reads with MiXCR, giving one entry per CDR3 protein. The sample consists of over 150,000 distinct CDR3 sequences, roughly 92% of them appearing once. Whole-study findings and limits: The study recognized that the number of individuals in its TCR sequencing and HLA analysis was relatively small.

This clonotype originated in a human donor with multiple sclerosis. The sample comprised CD4+ T cells from PBMCs. The chain couples TRBV2 to TRBJ1-2; D perhaps matches TRBD1 (6 bases). DNA for the CDR3: TGTGCCAGCAGTCTCATAGGGGGTAACTATGGCTACACCTTC. This codes for CASSLIGGNYGYTF.